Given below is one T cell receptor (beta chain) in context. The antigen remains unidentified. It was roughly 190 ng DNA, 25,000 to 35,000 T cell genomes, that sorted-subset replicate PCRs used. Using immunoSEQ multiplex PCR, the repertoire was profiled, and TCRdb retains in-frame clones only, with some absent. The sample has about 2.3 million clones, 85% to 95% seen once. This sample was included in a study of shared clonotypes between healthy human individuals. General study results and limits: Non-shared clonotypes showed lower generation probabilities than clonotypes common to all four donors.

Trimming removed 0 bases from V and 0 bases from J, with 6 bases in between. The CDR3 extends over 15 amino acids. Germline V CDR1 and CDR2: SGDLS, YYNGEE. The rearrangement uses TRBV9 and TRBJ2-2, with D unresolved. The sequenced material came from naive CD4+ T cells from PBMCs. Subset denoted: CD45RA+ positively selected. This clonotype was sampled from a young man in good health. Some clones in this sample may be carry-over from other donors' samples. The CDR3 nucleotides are TGTGCCAGCAGCGTAGTTGAGCCGAACACCGGGGAGCTGTTTTTT. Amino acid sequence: CASSVVEPNTGELFF.